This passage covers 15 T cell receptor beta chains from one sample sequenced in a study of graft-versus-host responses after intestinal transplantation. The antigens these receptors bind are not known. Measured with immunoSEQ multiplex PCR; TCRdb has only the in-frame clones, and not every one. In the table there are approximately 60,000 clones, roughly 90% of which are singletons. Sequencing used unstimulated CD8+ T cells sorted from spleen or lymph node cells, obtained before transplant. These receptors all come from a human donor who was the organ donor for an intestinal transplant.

Here the CDR3 DNA reads TGCAGCGTTGAGGGCCTCGACGGGAAGCGCGAGCAGTACTTC. It codes for CSVEGLDGKREQYF. This chain uses TRBV29-1 with TRBJ2-7, with a possible D match to TRBD2 (5 bases). This CDR3 is 14 amino acids long. Trimming left V 3 bases short and J 6 bases short, with 18 bases between. Germline V CDR1 and CDR2: SQVTM, ANQGSEA.

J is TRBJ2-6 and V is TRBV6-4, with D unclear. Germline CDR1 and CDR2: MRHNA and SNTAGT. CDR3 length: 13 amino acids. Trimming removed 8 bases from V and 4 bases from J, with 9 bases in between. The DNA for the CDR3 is TGTGCCAGCGGCCCCCCCGGGGCCAACGTCCTGACTTTC. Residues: CASGPPGANVLTF.

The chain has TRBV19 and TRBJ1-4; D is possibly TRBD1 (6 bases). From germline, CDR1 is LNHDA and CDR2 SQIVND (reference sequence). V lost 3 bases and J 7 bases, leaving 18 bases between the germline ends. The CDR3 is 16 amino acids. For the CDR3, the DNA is TGTGCCAGTAGTATCAGGGGCCCTACATCGGGTGAAAAACTGTTTTTT. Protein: CASSIRGPTSGEKLFF.

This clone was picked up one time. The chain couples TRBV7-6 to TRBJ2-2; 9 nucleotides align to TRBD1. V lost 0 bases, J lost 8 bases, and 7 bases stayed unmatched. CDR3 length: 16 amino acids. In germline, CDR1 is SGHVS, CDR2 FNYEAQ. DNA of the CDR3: TGTGCCAGCAGCTTAGCCGAGGACAGGGGCTCGGGGGAGCTGTTTTTT. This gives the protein CASSLAEDRGSGELFF.

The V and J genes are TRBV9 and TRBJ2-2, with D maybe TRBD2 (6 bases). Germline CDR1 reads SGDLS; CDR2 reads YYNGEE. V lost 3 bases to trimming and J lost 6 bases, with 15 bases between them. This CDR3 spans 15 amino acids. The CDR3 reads CASSEGTWAPGELFF. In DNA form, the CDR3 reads TGTGCCAGCAGCGAAGGGACTTGGGCTCCCGGGGAGCTGTTTTTT.

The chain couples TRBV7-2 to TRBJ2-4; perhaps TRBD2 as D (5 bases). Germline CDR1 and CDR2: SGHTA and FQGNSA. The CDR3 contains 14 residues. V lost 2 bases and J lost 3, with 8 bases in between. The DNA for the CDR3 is TGTGCCAGCAGCTTATACGGGGTCAAAAACATTCAGTACTTC. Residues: CASSLYGVKNIQYF.

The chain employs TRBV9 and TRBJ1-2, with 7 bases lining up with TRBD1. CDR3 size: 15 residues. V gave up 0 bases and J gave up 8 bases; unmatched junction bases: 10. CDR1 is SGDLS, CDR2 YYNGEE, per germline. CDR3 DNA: TGTGCCAGCAGCGTAGCTCTCGAAGGGGGCATCGGCTACACCTTC. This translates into CASSVALEGGIGYTF.

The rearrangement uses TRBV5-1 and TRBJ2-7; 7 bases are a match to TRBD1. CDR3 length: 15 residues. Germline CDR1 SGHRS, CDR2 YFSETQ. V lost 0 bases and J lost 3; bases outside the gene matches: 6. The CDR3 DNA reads TGCGCCAGCAGCTTGGCCGGGACAGCCTACTACGAGCAGTACTTC. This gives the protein CASSLAGTAYYEQYF.

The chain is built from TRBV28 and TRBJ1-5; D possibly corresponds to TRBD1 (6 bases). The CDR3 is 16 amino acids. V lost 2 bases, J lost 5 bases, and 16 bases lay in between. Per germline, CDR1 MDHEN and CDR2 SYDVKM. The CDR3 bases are TGTGCCAGCAGTTTAGATAGGGGGAGCAGTGATCAGCCCCAGCATTTT. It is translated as CASSLDRGSSDQPQHF. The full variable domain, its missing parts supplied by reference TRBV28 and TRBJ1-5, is DVKVTQSSRYLVKRTGEKVFLECVQDMDHENMFWYRQDPGLGLRLIYFSYDVKMKEKGDIPEGYSVSREKKERFSLILESASTNQTSMYLCASSLDRGSSDQPQHFGDGTRLSIL.

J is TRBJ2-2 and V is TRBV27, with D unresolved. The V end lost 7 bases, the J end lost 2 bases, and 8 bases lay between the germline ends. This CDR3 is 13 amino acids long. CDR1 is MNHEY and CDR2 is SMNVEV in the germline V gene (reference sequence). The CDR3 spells CASTTLNTGELFF. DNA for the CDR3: TGTGCCAGCACTACCTTAAACACCGGGGAGCTGTTTTTT.

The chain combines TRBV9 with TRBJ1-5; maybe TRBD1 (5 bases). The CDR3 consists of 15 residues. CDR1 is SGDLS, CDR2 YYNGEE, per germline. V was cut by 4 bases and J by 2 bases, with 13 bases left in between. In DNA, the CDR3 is TGTGCCAGCAGCCCAGGGCAGGCAGGCAATCAGCCCCAGCATTTT. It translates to CASSPGQAGNQPQHF.

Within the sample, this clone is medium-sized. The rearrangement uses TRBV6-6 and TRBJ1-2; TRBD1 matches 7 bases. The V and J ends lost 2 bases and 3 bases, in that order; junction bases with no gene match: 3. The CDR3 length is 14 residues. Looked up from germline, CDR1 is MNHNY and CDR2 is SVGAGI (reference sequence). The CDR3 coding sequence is TGTGCCAGCAGTTACGGGACAGATCACTATGGCTACACCTTC. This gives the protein CASSYGTDHYGYTF.

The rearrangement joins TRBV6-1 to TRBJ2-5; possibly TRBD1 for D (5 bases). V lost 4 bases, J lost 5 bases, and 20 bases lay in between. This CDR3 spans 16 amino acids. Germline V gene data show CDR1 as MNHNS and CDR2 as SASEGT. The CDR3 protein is CASSARVGFERETQYF. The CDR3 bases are TGTGCCAGCAGTGCCAGGGTAGGATTCGAACGGGAGACCCAGTACTTC.

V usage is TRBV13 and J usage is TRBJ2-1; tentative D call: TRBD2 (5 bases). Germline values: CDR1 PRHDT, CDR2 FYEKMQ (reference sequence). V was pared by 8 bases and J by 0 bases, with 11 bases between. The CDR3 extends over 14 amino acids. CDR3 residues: CASEGHHSYNEQFF. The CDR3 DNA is TGTGCCAGCGAGGGTCACCACTCCTACAATGAGCAGTTCTTC.

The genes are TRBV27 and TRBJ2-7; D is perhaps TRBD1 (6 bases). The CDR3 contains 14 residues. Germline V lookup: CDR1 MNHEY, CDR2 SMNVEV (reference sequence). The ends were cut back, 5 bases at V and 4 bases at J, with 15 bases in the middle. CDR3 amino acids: CASSLGPGTYEQYF. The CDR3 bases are TGTGCCAGCAGTCTTGGTCCCGGGACATACGAGCAGTACTTC.